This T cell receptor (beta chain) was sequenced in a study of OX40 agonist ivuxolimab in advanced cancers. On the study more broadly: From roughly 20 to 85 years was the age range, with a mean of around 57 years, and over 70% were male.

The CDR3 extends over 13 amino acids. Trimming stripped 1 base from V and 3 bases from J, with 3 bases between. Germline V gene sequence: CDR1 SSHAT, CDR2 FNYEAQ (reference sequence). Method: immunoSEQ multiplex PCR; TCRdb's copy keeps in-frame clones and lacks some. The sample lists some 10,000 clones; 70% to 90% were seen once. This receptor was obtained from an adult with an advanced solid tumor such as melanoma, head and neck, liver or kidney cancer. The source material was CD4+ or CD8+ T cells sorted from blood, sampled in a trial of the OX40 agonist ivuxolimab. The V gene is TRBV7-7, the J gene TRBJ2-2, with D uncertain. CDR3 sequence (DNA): TGTGCCAGCAGCTTAGTCGACACCGGGGAGCTGTTTTTT. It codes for CASSLVDTGELFF.